The clone carrying this T cell receptor beta chain was picked up many times. CDR1 is ENHRY, CDR2 SYGVKD, per germline. This CDR3 is built from 18 residues. The J segment lost 7 bases and the V segment lost 8 bases, leaving 21 bases of the junction unmatched. This sample is part of a study of human T cells and chemical hapten exposure. Noted time point: patch test 2, 6 weeks after DPC sensitization. Treatment given: therapeutic diphenylcyclopropenone sensitization with weekly scalp DPC. A single record per CDR3 protein comes from TCRdb applying MiXCR to the RACE reads. This sample has 65,000 to 100,000 distinct CDR3 sequences, with about 6.3% found just once.

This TCR came from a woman aged 25 to 39 with alopecia areata. Some clones in this sample may be carry-over from other donors' samples. The chain recombines TRBV10-3 with TRBJ1-2; 11 bases line up with TRBD1. The material was whole blood, obtained in connection with sensitization to the hapten diphenylcyclopropenone (DPC). The CDR3 DNA reads TGTGCCATCCCCAAACCGGGACAGGGGGAAAATTTCCTATCTGGCTACACCTTC. Residues: CAIPKPGQGENFLSGYTF.